Sequencing of this TCR beta chain was carried out in a study of spatial heterogeneity in lung cancer. The V gene end was trimmed by 1 base and the J gene end by 6 bases; junction bases not matched to a gene: 6. This CDR3 comprises 15 residues. Germline V gene lookup returns CDR1 DFQATT and CDR2 SNEGSKA (reference sequence). This clonotype was observed a handful of times. TCRdb re-called the 5' RACE reads with MiXCR, one entry per CDR3 protein. The table includes around 120,000 distinct CDR3 sequences, more than 9% detected once. The time point denotes: blood at routine non-recurrence follow-up after resection. Frozen PBMC, nontumor lung or tumor provided whole RNA, which was sequenced unsorted.

This TCR was sampled from a male donor with early-stage non-small cell lung cancer. The sequences come from PBMCs, collected at follow-up. V and J are TRBV20-1 and TRBJ1-6, with 7 bases matching TRBD1. In DNA form, the CDR3 reads TGCAGTGCTAGAGTAAAGGGGGCAAGTAATTCACCCCTCCACTTT. This sequence encodes CSARVKGASNSPLHF.